The 17 T cell receptor beta chains below all came from one sample that was sequenced in a study of T cells in Graves' hyperthyroidism and ophthalmopathy. TCR beta CDR3 regions were amplified from RNA. During a first-round RT-PCR of the TCR CDR3, the HTBI primer set was used. One entry per CDR3 protein, called by TCRdb with MiXCR from the multiplex PCR reads. The sample comprises more than 350,000 distinct CDR3 sequences, approximately 14% of which are singletons, and about 21% rests with the top ten. The source material was blood. These receptors were taken from a woman aged 60-75 years with Graves' ophthalmopathy.

In its sample, this clonotype was seen many times. The chain links TRBV6-1 to TRBJ1-5; TRBD1 might be the D (5 bases). Trimming took 3 bases from V and 3 from J, leaving 9 bases between them. The CDR3 is made up of 14 amino acids. Germline V gives CDR1 MNHNS, CDR2 SASEGT. This chain's CDR3 is CASSDRQFNQPQHF. The CDR3 DNA follows: TGTGCCAGCAGTGACCGACAGTTCAATCAGCCCCAGCATTTT.

Many counts were recorded for this clonotype. This sequence joins TRBV27 and TRBJ2-1; maybe TRBD2 (5 bases). V lost 6 bases and J 3 bases, leaving 15 bases between the germline ends. CDR1 and CDR2 from the germline V gene are MNHEY and SMNVEV (reference sequence). CDR3 length: 15 amino acids. The DNA for the CDR3 is TGTGCCAGCAGCCTGAGGTTAGCGCGCTACAATGAGCAGTTCTTC. As protein: CASSLRLARYNEQFF.

This clonotype appeared a few times. A read error may be the cause here, since a much bigger clone is one base away. The chain has TRBV28 and TRBJ2-1; D is perhaps TRBD1 (6 bases). Germline CDR1 is MDHEN and CDR2 is SYDVKM. The CDR3 is 13 residues long. The CDR3 DNA sequence: TGTGCCAGCAGACAGGGAAACTACAATGAGCGGTTCTTC. Amino acids: CASRQGNYNERFF.

This clonotype was seen only a few times. This chain uses TRBV29-1 with TRBJ2-1; 9 bases are a match to TRBD2. From germline, CDR1 is SQVTM and CDR2 ANQGSEA. After removal of 4 bases from V and 10 bases from J, the junction contained 14 bases not matched to a gene. The CDR3 runs 15 residues. CDR3: CSVGRWGGRAGEQFF. CDR3 DNA sequence: TGCAGCGTTGGGCGTTGGGGCGGGAGGGCCGGGGAGCAGTTCTTC.

This clonotype was seen ten or more times. The chain couples TRBV12-3 or TRBV12-4 to TRBJ2-5; 7 bases are shared with TRBD2. V gave up 3 bases and J gave up 6 bases; unmatched junction bases: 7. The CDR3 has 14 residues. The CDR3 protein is CASSFAAGVKTQYF. Written as DNA, the CDR3 is TGTGCCAGCAGTTTCGCCGCGGGAGTCAAGACCCAGTACTTC.

The chain combines TRBV7-9 with TRBJ2-7, with 8 nucleotides matching TRBD2. There are 15 residues in the CDR3. The germline gives CDR1 SEHNR, CDR2 FQNEAQ (reference sequence). The J segment lost 3 bases and the V segment lost 5 bases, leaving 9 bases of the junction unmatched. CDR3 nucleotides: TGTGCCAGCAGCCCCACGCCGGGGGGGGACTACGAGCAGTACTTC. Translation: CASSPTPGGDYEQYF.

This clonotype came up many times. The chain has TRBV2 and TRBJ2-2; perhaps TRBD1 as D (6 bases). The CDR3 consists of 13 residues. Trimming left V 7 bases short and J 6 bases short, with 12 bases between. CDR1 is SNHLY, CDR2 FYNNEI, per germline. CDR3 nucleotides: TGTGCCAGCAAGCTGACAGGCCCCGGGGAGCTGTTTTTT. This gives the protein CASKLTGPGELFF.

This clonotype came up many times. The chain has TRBV3-1 and TRBJ1-2; no reliable D call. In germline, CDR1 is LGHDT, CDR2 YNNKEL (reference sequence). CDR3 length equals 12 residues. V was pared by 1 base and J by 8 bases, with 8 bases between. Written as DNA, the CDR3 is TGTGCCAGCAGCCAAGGAGGGCGAGGCTACACCTTC. It encodes CASSQGGRGYTF.

The CDR3: CASSLESDRGYEQYF. The CDR3 DNA follows: TGTGCCAGCAGCTTAGAGAGTGACAGGGGGTATGAGCAGTACTTC. This rearrangement joins TRBV11-2 to TRBJ2-7; 9 nucleotides agree with TRBD1. V was pared by 0 bases and J by 7 bases, with 7 bases of the junction left unmatched. Germline V gives CDR1 SGHAT, CDR2 FQNNGV. The CDR3 sequence is 15 residues long.

The chain combines TRBV7-9 with TRBJ2-5; TRBD2 might be the D (6 bases). Germline values: CDR1 SEHNR, CDR2 FQNEAQ (reference sequence). The V and J ends lost 1 base and 2 bases respectively, with 11 bases between them. The CDR3 length is 15 residues. The CDR3 sequence: CASSLGRGQQETQYF. In nucleotides, the CDR3 is TGTGCCAGCAGCTTAGGGAGGGGCCAGCAAGAGACCCAGTACTTC. Using reference TRBV7-9 and TRBJ2-5 for the parts outside the CDR3, the full variable domain is DTGVSQNPRHKITKRGQNVTFRCDPISEHNRLYWYRQTLGQGPEFLTYFQNEAQLEKSRLLSDRFSAERPKGSFSTLEIQRTEQGDSAMYLCASSLGRGQQETQYFGPGTRLLVL.

This clonotype was found many times. The chain couples TRBV12-3 or TRBV12-4 to TRBJ2-7, with 8 bases that match TRBD1. V was clipped by 5 bases and J by 7 bases; unmatched bases: 10. This CDR3 region has 14 residues. CDR3 residues: CASSRLGTGGEQYF. In DNA form, the CDR3 reads TGTGCCAGCAGTCGCCTCGGCACAGGGGGTGAGCAGTACTTC.

The J gene is TRBJ2-6, the V gene TRBV9, with D unclear. Trimming left V 0 bases short and J 2 bases short, with 9 bases between. Germline V gene lookup returns CDR1 SGDLS and CDR2 YYNGEE. The CDR3 extends over 16 amino acids. Written as DNA, the CDR3 is TGTGCCAGCAGCGTAGTGTCAACCCCTGGGGCCAACGTCCTGACTTTC. Its protein is CASSVVSTPGANVLTF.

The table lists this clonotype with many counts. The chain is built from TRBV28 and TRBJ2-5; 12 bases map to TRBD1. The CDR3 length is 16 residues. Losses at the gene ends were 2 bases for V and 5 bases for J; bases not matched to a gene: 6. From germline, CDR1 is MDHEN and CDR2 SYDVKM. The CDR3 loop is CASSLMGQGAEETQYF. The CDR3 DNA is TGTGCCAGCAGTTTAATGGGACAGGGGGCAGAGGAGACCCAGTACTTC.

This clonotype came up a few times. A much larger clone lies one base from this, so it may be a read error. The gene calls are TRBV28 and TRBJ2-1, with D unresolved. Germline-derived CDR1 and CDR2 are MDHEN and SYDVKM. CDR3 length: 13 residues. The V end was cut by 3 bases, the J end by 10 bases, with 13 bases between. CDR3 coding DNA: TGTGCCAGCAGTTTGCCCATTCGCTACGAGCAGTTCTTC. Residues: CASSLPIRYEQFF.

This clonotype was seen many times. This chain uses TRBV28 with TRBJ2-7; D not resolved. Germline CDR1 MDHEN, CDR2 SYDVKM. With 7 bases removed from V and 4 bases from J, the gap between germline ends came to 26 bases. The CDR3 loop spans 17 amino acids. CDR3 DNA: TGTGCCAGCACCCAAAGGAAGGGTATTGGCTTCTCTTACGAGCAGTACTTC. This codes for CASTQRKGIGFSYEQYF.

There are a few counts of this clonotype. The chain combines TRBV7-9 with TRBJ2-3; TRBD2 aligns across 9 bases. The length of the CDR3 is 14 residues. Germline V gene lookup returns CDR1 SEHNR and CDR2 FQNEAQ (reference sequence). The J segment lost 9 bases and the V segment lost 1 base, leaving 5 bases of the junction unmatched. The CDR3 nucleotides are TGTGCCAGCAGCTTAGGATCCGCGGGAGGGACGCAGTATTTT. Translation gives CASSLGSAGGTQYF.

This clonotype showed up just a few times. V and J are TRBV28 and TRBJ1-3; unclear D gene. The V gene lost 6 bases and the J gene lost 3 bases, with 21 bases spanning the gap. From germline, CDR1 is MDHEN and CDR2 SYDVKM. CDR3 length: 17 amino acids. The CDR3 nucleotides are TGTGCCAGCAGCTTACCCCGGGGATCCCTAAGTGGAAACACCATATATTTT. This gives the protein CASSLPRGSLSGNTIYF.